Listed below are T cell receptor beta chains from one sample, sequenced in a study of radiotherapy plus CTLA-4 blockade in lung cancer. The data were produced by immunoSEQ multiplex PCR, yet TCRdb's version contains in-frame clones alone and is incomplete. The table has about 110,000 clones, over 65% seen once. This material consisted of peripheral blood, taken from a patient treated with radiotherapy plus ipilimumab. The receptors were gathered from a human donor with non-small cell lung cancer that progressed on radiotherapy plus ipilimumab. Some clones in this sample may be carry-over from other donors' samples. CDR3s leave out the opening cysteine and the closing phenylalanine or tryptophan. The order of the fields is clone size, J gene, V gene, CDR3 protein. Only part of the rows carry a size: once, few, many, or a class if the clone is expanded.

-	TRBJ2-2	TRBV11-3	ASSLAAPTGELF
few	TRBJ2-7	TRBV4-3	ASSQDLGDPSGDPYEQY
-	TRBJ2-3	TRBV18	ASSPQGGTSTDTQY
-	TRBJ2-3	TRBV18	ASSLLAGITDTQY
-	TRBJ2-2	TRBV30	AWRRRDTNTGELF
once	TRBJ2-1	TRBV4-1	ASSQGLAGGMSYNEQF
-	TRBJ2-5	TRBV4-3	ASSEGYRTGWQETQY
-	TRBJ1-1	TRBV2	ASSETVNTEAF
-	TRBJ1-3	TRBV30	AWSPRNTIY
-	TRBJ1-5	TRBV7-8	ASSGQGGSNQPQH
-	TRBJ1-6	TRBV15	ATRQGYNSPLH
-	TRBJ1-1	TRBV6-6	ASTRAGGNTEAF
-	TRBJ1-5	TRBV6-4	ASSDRPRGCNQPQH
-	TRBJ1-2	TRBV16	ASSPSMQRNRDGYT
-	TRBJ1-2	TRBV6-1	ASLTGGDGYT
-	TRBJ1-4	TRBV5-1	ASSLGSANEKLF
few	TRBJ2-1	TRBV6-5	ASSLSEEGNEQF
-	TRBJ1-1	TRBV27	ASSFQMNTEAF
-	TRBJ1-1	TRBV2	ASTGGITGTTTTEAF
-	TRBJ1-6	TRBV4-2	ASSPRSSYNSPLH
-	TRBJ1-3	TRBV5-1	ASSFNTPSSGNTIY
few	TRBJ2-7	TRBV5-4	ASSPAGQAYEQY
-	TRBJ1-1	TRBV7-9	ASSTGTPNTEAF
-	TRBJ1-6	TRBV25-1	ASSPRLGSPLH
-	TRBJ2-1	TRBV9	ASSRQGQSSYNEQF
few	TRBJ2-5	TRBV5-1	ASSSDSGGVETQY
-	TRBJ2-2	TRBV10-3	ATRTSGGIGELF
-	TRBJ1-2	TRBV27	ASSLSWAANYGYT
-	TRBJ2-2	TRBV7-9	ASSYTEGLGIGELF
few	TRBJ1-2	TRBV9	ASSVYRDYMYGYT
-	TRBJ2-5	TRBV11-3	ASSLGGRETQY
-	TRBJ2-7	TRBV15	ATSRDRAGSSEQY
-	TRBJ1-5	TRBV7-9	ASSFGQLNQPQH
-	TRBJ1-1	TRBV9	ASSESFRQGSTEAF
-	TRBJ1-5	TRBV5-1	ASSLTGADQPQH
-	TRBJ2-5	TRBV29-1	SVVGVQETQY
-	TRBJ1-2	TRBV29-1	SVAGGNNYGYT
-	TRBJ2-2	TRBV18	ASSSQGAYTGELF